The 9 T cell receptor beta chains reported below all come from one sample, sequenced in a study of cytotoxic CD8 clonotypes in ibrutinib-treated CLL. Here immunoSEQ multiplex PCR was the method, and the copy in TCRdb shows in-frame clones only, minus some. This sample carries 35,000 to 50,000 clones, over 60% of them seen once, and the ten largest clones take roughly 13%. The sample here was PBMCs, taken after 12 months of ibrutinib treatment. The source is a human donor with chronic lymphocytic leukemia.

The chain is built from TRBV12-2 and TRBJ2-7. TRBV12-2 is flagged as a pseudogene. The CDR3 contains 12 residues. DNA of the CDR3: TGTGCCAGCAGCTTAGGTGCCTACGAGCAGTACTTC. Its protein is CASSLGAYEQYF.

The gene calls are TRBV4-3 and TRBJ2-1; D possibly corresponds to TRBD2 (5 bases). This CDR3 is built from 16 residues. The ends were cut back, 4 bases at V and 0 bases at J, with 13 bases in the middle. Germline loops: CDR1 LGHNA, CDR2 YSLEER. For the CDR3, the DNA is TGCGCCAGCAGCCCCCTCTTGGGGAGCTCCTACAATGAGCAGTTCTTC. Residues: CASSPLLGSSYNEQFF.

This chain links TRBV7-9 with TRBJ2-1, with D perhaps TRBD2 (6 bases). The CDR3 loop spans 13 amino acids. Germline CDR1 reads SEHNR; CDR2 reads FQNEAQ (reference sequence). The V gene lost 5 bases and the J gene lost 10 bases, with 15 bases spanning the gap. The CDR3, as DNA: TGTGCCAGCAGCCAAACGACCGGGGGAGAGCAGTTCTTC. Translation gives CASSQTTGGEQFF.

J is TRBJ1-1 and V is TRBV6-1; D call uncertain. Trimming left V 6 bases short and J 0 bases short, with 14 bases between. Germline CDR1 MNHNS, CDR2 SASEGT. This CDR3 spans 15 amino acids. CDR3 protein: CASSESREMNTEAFF. The DNA of the CDR3 is TGTGCCAGCAGCGAAAGCCGGGAGATGAACACTGAAGCTTTCTTT.

In this sample, this clone turned up a few times. The rearrangement links TRBV6-5 to TRBJ1-5, with TRBD1 as a possible D gene (5 bases). This CDR3 spans 14 amino acids. V lost 2 bases to trimming and J lost 5 bases, with 10 bases between them. Germline V gene sequence: CDR1 MNHEY, CDR2 SVGAGI. The CDR3 region has the DNA TGTGCCAGCAGTTACCGGGGGTTGGATCAGCCCCAGCATTTT. It codes for CASSYRGLDQPQHF.

The rearrangement joins TRBV29-1 to TRBJ2-6; D possibly uses TRBD1 or TRBD2 (5 bases each). CDR3 size: 15 residues. Germline assignment: CDR1 SQVTM and CDR2 ANQGSEA. The germline V and J ends were trimmed by 3 bases and 2 bases, with 11 bases remaining between them. This chain's CDR3 is CSVDLGGAGANVLTF. The CDR3 DNA is TGCAGCGTTGACCTTGGGGGTGCTGGGGCCAACGTCCTGACTTTC.

V and J are TRBV5-1 and TRBJ2-3; the D gene is possibly TRBD2 (5 bases). The CDR3 sequence is 14 residues long. Trimming removed 3 bases at V and 4 bases at J, with 12 bases between. The germline V gene encodes CDR1 SGHRS and CDR2 YFSETQ. CDR3 in DNA: TGCGCCAGCAGCTCCCAAACTAGTTCAGATACGCAGTATTTT. This encodes CASSSQTSSDTQYF.

The genes are TRBV2 and TRBJ2-7; no clear D gene. V was pared by 8 bases and J by 7 bases, with 9 bases between. CDR3 length: 10 residues. CDR1 is SNHLY, CDR2 FYNNEI, per germline. The chain's CDR3 is CASSLIEQYF. In DNA form, the CDR3 reads TGTGCCAGCTCTTTAATTGAGCAGTACTTC.

The genes are TRBV5-6 and TRBJ2-5; D gene unclear. Deletions cut 1 base from V and 4 bases from J, with 11 bases between. Germline CDR1 SGHDT, CDR2 YYEEEE. The CDR3 contains 14 residues. The CDR3 sequence is CASSLFELGETQYF. The CDR3 DNA follows: TGTGCCAGCAGCTTGTTTGAGCTAGGAGAGACCCAGTACTTC.